One sample yielded the 28 T cell receptor beta chains listed below, sequenced in a study of blood T cell repertoires in COVID-19. Generated by immunoSEQ multiplex PCR, the TCRdb table keeps only in-frame clones and is missing some. The sample holds roughly 250,000 clones, about four fifths seen once. Material: peripheral blood. The receptors stem from a woman older than 75 with acute or convalescent COVID-19.

The V gene is TRBV7-9, the J gene TRBJ1-1; TRBD1 might be the D (5 bases). Germline V gene data show CDR1 as SEHNR and CDR2 as FQNEAQ (reference sequence). V was clipped by 0 bases and J by 5 bases, with 10 bases between them. This CDR3 contains 14 residues. CDR3 amino acids: CASSLAEGLTEAFF. In DNA, the CDR3 is TGTGCCAGCAGCTTAGCGGAGGGGTTGACTGAAGCTTTCTTT.

CDR3 nucleotide sequence: TGCGCCAGCAGCCAAATTTCGGGGGGGCCAGGCACAGATACGCAGTATTTT. Encoded protein: CASSQISGGPGTDTQYF. The rearrangement links TRBV4-1 to TRBJ2-3, with 8 positions matching TRBD2. Germline V gene sequence: CDR1 MGHRA, CDR2 YSYEKL. This CDR3 contains 17 residues. V was clipped by 2 bases and J by 1 base; unmatched bases: 8.

The chain recombines TRBV29-1 with TRBJ2-1; 7 bases line up with TRBD2. The junction had 1 base not matched to a gene; V was cut back by 4 bases and J by 4 bases. From germline, CDR1 is SQVTM and CDR2 ANQGSEA. This CDR3 has 12 amino acids. CDR3 nucleotide sequence: TGCAGCGTTGGGGAGGGATACAATGAGCAGTTCTTC. As protein: CSVGEGYNEQFF.

V usage is TRBV28 and J usage is TRBJ1-4; unclear D gene. V was shortened by 11 bases and J by 3 bases, with 16 bases between the two germline ends. The CDR3 is made up of 14 amino acids. Germline V gives CDR1 MDHEN, CDR2 SYDVKM. In DNA form, the CDR3 reads TGTGCCGGCCGAAGCGGGGTTGCTAATGAAAAACTGTTTTTT. It is translated as CAGRSGVANEKLFF.

The rearrangement joins TRBV2 to TRBJ2-2; 13 bases match TRBD2. Per the germline V gene, CDR1 is SNHLY and CDR2 is FYNNEI. The CDR3 runs 15 residues. With 7 bases clipped from V and 6 bases from J, the junction kept 5 bases outside the gene matches. CDR3 nucleotides: TGTGCCAGCACCCCACTAGCGGGGGGGTCCGGGGAGCTGTTTTTT. This encodes CASTPLAGGSGELFF.

The rearrangement joins TRBV5-6 to TRBJ2-3; TRBD1 matches at 8 bases. Per the germline V gene, CDR1 is SGHDT and CDR2 is YYEEEE. V dropped 4 bases and J dropped 2; count of bases not matched to a gene: 6. This CDR3 has 15 amino acids. The CDR3 nucleotides read TGTGCCAGCAGCCACGACAGGGGTGTCACAGATACGCAGTATTTT. Translated: CASSHDRGVTDTQYF. The complete variable domain, with remaining parts taken from reference TRBV5-6 and TRBJ2-3, reads DAGVTQSPTHLIKTRGQQVTLRCSPKSGHDTVSWYQQALGQGPQFIFQYYEEEERQRGNFPDRFSGHQFPNYSSELNVNALLLGDSALYLCASSHDRGVTDTQYFGPGTRLTVL.

This clone was detected only a few times. The chain links TRBV30 to TRBJ1-2, with D tentatively TRBD1 (5 bases). Trimming stripped 3 bases from V and 6 bases from J, with 17 bases between. Germline V gives CDR1 GTSNPN, CDR2 SVGIG (reference sequence). The CDR3 is made up of 14 amino acids. DNA for the CDR3: TGTGCCTGGAGGGCTGGGACTGCCGTCGATGGCTACACCTTC. Translation gives CAWRAGTAVDGYTF.

The V and J genes are TRBV19 and TRBJ2-1; TRBD2 aligns across 8 bases. Germline-derived CDR1 and CDR2 are LNHDA and SQIVND (reference sequence). The CDR3 contains 15 residues. V lost 6 bases, J lost 1 base, and 5 bases stayed unmatched. The CDR3 DNA sequence: TGTGCCAGTAGACGGGGGGGTCCGTCCTACAATGAGCAGTTCTTC. It yields the protein CASRRGGPSYNEQFF.

This clone turned up a few times. This CDR3 is CASSEARQGLSGYTF. For the CDR3, the DNA is TGTGCCAGCAGTGAAGCCCGACAGGGCCTCTCTGGCTACACCTTC. The chain is built from TRBV2 and TRBJ1-2, with TRBD1 matching over 7 bases. Unmatched junction bases numbered 8, after V lost 0 bases and J lost 7 bases. Germline CDR1 and CDR2: SNHLY and FYNNEI. CDR3 length: 15 amino acids.

The chain combines TRBV27 with TRBJ2-7; the match to TRBD2 covers 9 bases. CDR3 length: 13 residues. The germline V gene has CDR1 MNHEY and CDR2 SMNVEV (reference sequence). The V gene end was trimmed by 6 bases and the J gene end by 2 bases; junction bases not matched to a gene: 2. The chain's CDR3 is CASRPSGAYEQYF. Here the CDR3 DNA reads TGTGCCAGCAGACCTAGCGGGGCCTACGAGCAGTACTTC.

This clone has more than one count but fewer than ten. The V call is TRBV27, the J call TRBJ2-1; D may be TRBD2 (7 bases). This CDR3 spans 18 amino acids. Germline CDR1 is MNHEY and CDR2 is SMNVEV (reference sequence). V shed 0 bases and J shed 7 bases, with 22 bases lying between them. This CDR3 reads CASSLSRVGGGRLNEQFF. CDR3 sequence (DNA): TGTGCCAGCAGTTTATCGAGAGTGGGAGGGGGGCGTTTGAATGAGCAGTTCTTC.

The chain uses TRBV19 and TRBJ1-6, with no clear D. In germline, CDR1 is LNHDA, CDR2 SQIVND (reference sequence). CDR3 length: 12 residues. V gave up 7 bases and J gave up 6 bases, with 7 bases separating them. This CDR3 reads CASNPGNSPLHF. CDR3 in DNA: TGTGCCAGTAATCCCGGTAATTCACCCCTCCACTTT. The variable domain in full, completed from reference TRBV19 and TRBJ1-6, reads DGGITQSPKYLFRKEGQNVTLSCEQNLNHDAMYWYRQDPGQGLRLIYYSQIVNDFQKGDIAEGYSVSREKKESFPLTVTSAQKNPTAFYLCASNPGNSPLHFGNGTRLTVT.

The chain employs TRBV6-1 and TRBJ1-6, with D possibly matching TRBD1 (6 bases). V gave up 0 bases and J gave up 4 bases, with 13 bases separating them. The CDR3 totals 17 residues. Germline V CDR1 and CDR2: MNHNS, SASEGT. Here the CDR3 reads CASSEAAGASYNSPLHF. The CDR3, as DNA: TGTGCCAGCAGTGAAGCGGCAGGGGCCTCGTATAATTCACCCCTCCACTTT.

The chain carries TRBV7-2 and TRBJ1-2; 7 positions match TRBD1. V was pared by 1 base and J by 7 bases, with 15 bases of the junction left unmatched. Germline V gene data show CDR1 as SGHTA and CDR2 as FQGNSA. The CDR3 has 17 residues. CDR3 in DNA: TGTGCCAGCAGCTTAGTGGGCTTGACGACAGGGCCAATTGGCTACACCTTC. Translation: CASSLVGLTTGPIGYTF.

The chain recombines TRBV12-3 or TRBV12-4 with TRBJ1-1; 7 nucleotides align to TRBD1. V trimming: 3 bases; J trimming: 4 bases; junction bases outside the gene matches: 2. This CDR3 has 13 amino acids. The CDR3 DNA reads as TGTGCCAGCAGTTTCCAGGGGGTCACTGAAGCTTTCTTT. This gives the protein CASSFQGVTEAFF.

The chain uses TRBV2 and TRBJ2-3, with 7 positions matching TRBD2. The CDR3 extends over 13 amino acids. CDR1 SNHLY and CDR2 FYNNEI come from the germline V gene. With V trimmed by 5 bases and J by 8 bases, 7 bases remained unmatched. The CDR3 loop is CASSLIGEGTQYF. The CDR3 DNA is TGTGCCAGCAGTCTGATCGGGGAGGGTACGCAGTATTTT.

This clone came up once. The V and J genes are TRBV5-1 and TRBJ1-2; a weak D match, TRBD1 (6 bases). The V gene's germline CDR1 is SGHRS and CDR2 YFSETQ. V lost 1 base and J 2 bases, leaving 18 bases between the germline ends. The CDR3 sequence is 17 residues long. This CDR3 is CASSLRGYKGLNYGYTF. CDR3 DNA: TGCGCCAGCAGCTTGAGGGGGTATAAGGGCTTAAACTATGGCTACACCTTC.

This chain connects TRBV6-2 or TRBV6-3 to TRBJ1-2; TRBD1 matches at 8 bases. The CDR3 extends over 14 amino acids. Per the germline V gene, CDR1 is MNHEY and CDR2 is SVGEGT. The J segment lost 3 bases and the V segment lost 3 bases, leaving 3 bases of the junction unmatched. In DNA, the CDR3 is TGTGCCAGCAGTTATTTGGGACAGGACTATGGCTACACCTTC. Its translation is CASSYLGQDYGYTF.

This clone was seen only a few times. The sample carries other DNA sequences with the same CDR3. The chain carries TRBV19 and TRBJ1-5; 8 positions match TRBD1. This CDR3 has 15 amino acids. Trimming removed 4 bases from V and 6 bases from J; junction bases left unmatched: 8. The germline V gene has CDR1 LNHDA and CDR2 SQIVND (reference sequence). CDR3: CASSTRTGRSQPQHF. The CDR3 DNA reads TGTGCCAGTAGTACTAGGACAGGGCGAAGTCAGCCCCAGCATTTT.

This clone has a handful of counts. This chain links TRBV4-2 with TRBJ1-5, with 11 bases lining up with TRBD1. The germline gives CDR1 LGHNA, CDR2 YNFKEQ. This CDR3 is built from 16 residues. V was pared by 1 base and J by 6 bases, with 5 bases of the junction left unmatched. The CDR3 DNA is TGTGCCAGCAGCCAAGGGACAGGGGGCTTTAGTCAGCCCCAGCATTTT. This encodes CASSQGTGGFSQPQHF.

V gene TRBV4-1 combines with J gene TRBJ2-6; D possibly corresponds to TRBD1 (6 bases). The V gene's germline CDR1 is MGHRA and CDR2 YSYEKL. The length of the CDR3 is 18 residues. Trimming removed 0 bases at V and 0 bases at J, with 12 bases between. CDR3 in DNA: TGCGCCAGCAGCCAAGATACAGGGCTTATCTCTGGGGCCAACGTCCTGACTTTC. This sequence encodes CASSQDTGLISGANVLTF.

The chain is built from TRBV4-1 and TRBJ1-2, with unresolved D. The germline CDR1 and CDR2 sequences are MGHRA and YSYEKL. The CDR3 covers 15 residues. The V gene lost 0 bases and the J gene lost 4 bases, with 12 bases spanning the gap. This CDR3 reads CASSQDSVIPYGYTF. CDR3 DNA: TGCGCCAGCAGCCAAGATTCGGTCATACCCTATGGCTACACCTTC.

The J gene is TRBJ2-7, the V gene TRBV28; no clear D. Germline V gene lookup returns CDR1 MDHEN and CDR2 SYDVKM. CDR3 length equals 12 residues. Trimming stripped 3 bases from V and 2 bases from J, with 5 bases between. This chain's CDR3 is CASSLEPYEQYF. DNA for the CDR3: TGTGCCAGCAGTTTGGAGCCCTACGAGCAGTACTTC. The full variable domain, with the rest looked up from reference TRBV28 and TRBJ2-7, is DVKVTQSSRYLVKRTGEKVFLECVQDMDHENMFWYRQDPGLGLRLIYFSYDVKMKEKGDIPEGYSVSREKKERFSLILESASTNQTSMYLCASSLEPYEQYFGPGTRLTVT.

The sample holds a few counts of this clone. The chain carries TRBV19 and TRBJ1-1, with D perhaps TRBD1 (5 bases). The germline V and J ends were trimmed by 9 bases and 3 bases, with 23 bases remaining between them. CDR1 is LNHDA and CDR2 is SQIVND in the germline V gene (reference sequence). CDR3 size: 16 residues. The CDR3 here is CASQMAGQGWDTEAFF. The CDR3 nucleotides are TGTGCCAGCCAGATGGCCGGACAAGGGTGGGACACTGAAGCTTTCTTT. Complete variable domain (other parts from reference TRBV19 and TRBJ1-1): DGGITQSPKYLFRKEGQNVTLSCEQNLNHDAMYWYRQDPGQGLRLIYYSQIVNDFQKGDIAEGYSVSREKKESFPLTVTSAQKNPTAFYLCASQMAGQGWDTEAFFGQGTRLTVV.

In the case of this clone: Other DNA sequences of this sample code for an identical CDR3. The chain is built from TRBV5-1 and TRBJ2-7; maybe TRBD1 (6 bases). The CDR3 is 12 residues long. V was clipped by 4 bases and J by 4 bases, with 9 bases between them. From germline, CDR1 is SGHRS and CDR2 YFSETQ. The CDR3 is CASSLTGYEQYF. The CDR3 bases are TGCGCCAGCAGCCTGACAGGATACGAGCAGTACTTC.

The chain combines TRBV7-8 with TRBJ2-1, with a weak D call TRBD1 (5 bases). There are 14 residues in the CDR3. Germline CDR1 is SGHVS and CDR2 is FQNEAQ. V lost 2 bases and J 3 bases, leaving 8 bases between the germline ends. CDR3 DNA sequence: TGTGCCAGCAGCTTACAGGGAAACTACAATGAGCAGTTCTTC. Encoded protein: CASSLQGNYNEQFF.

The gene calls are TRBV5-5 and TRBJ2-7; D is perhaps TRBD2 (5 bases). The germline V and J ends were trimmed by 0 bases and 3 bases, with 13 bases remaining between them. Germline CDR1 reads SGHKS; CDR2 reads YYEKEE (reference sequence). The CDR3 length is 15 residues. CDR3 sequence: CASSLVPEGVYEQYF. The CDR3 region has the DNA TGTGCCAGCAGCTTGGTTCCAGAGGGCGTCTACGAGCAGTACTTC.

This clone was recorded only once. The genes are TRBV5-1 and TRBJ1-2; tentatively, D is TRBD1 (6 bases). Germline loops: CDR1 SGHRS, CDR2 YFSETQ. CDR3 length equals 13 residues. The germline V and J ends were trimmed by 0 bases and 6 bases, with 9 bases remaining between them. CDR3 coding DNA: TGCGCCAGCAGCTTGGAGGGGGTTGATGGCTACACCTTC. It codes for CASSLEGVDGYTF.